This TCR beta chain comes out of a study of shared clonotypes between healthy human individuals. The CDR3 is 11 residues long. Germline-derived CDR1 and CDR2 are MRHNA and SNTAGT. V was pared by 6 bases and J by 7 bases, with 7 bases between. Only CD45RO-negative cells positively selected for CCR7 counted as naive CD8 cells, so terminally differentiated effector memory CD45RA+ cells were excluded. This table comes from immunoSEQ multiplex PCR, and its TCRdb copy is limited to in-frame clones, with some not included. The sample carries fewer than 800,000 clones, 92% recorded once. The chain uses TRBV6-4 and TRBJ2-1; D remains unclear. Sequencing used naive CD8+ T cells sorted from blood. This TCR derives from a man aged 25 to 40 in good health. CDR3 sequence (DNA): TGTGCCAGCAGGCGAGGAAATGAGCAGTTCTTC. It translates to CASRRGNEQFF.